These 29 T cell receptor beta chains share one sample of origin, sequenced in a study of T cells in Graves' hyperthyroidism and ophthalmopathy. RNA transcripts served as the template for amplifying TCR beta CDR3 regions. A first-round RT-PCR of the TCR CDR3 used the HTBI primer set. MiXCR, applied by TCRdb to the multiplex PCR reads, yields one record per CDR3 protein. Among 350,000 to 400,000 distinct CDR3 sequences listed, approximately 18% were seen once. Source material: blood. These receptors all come from a man in his late teens or twenties with Graves' ophthalmopathy.

The sample holds many counts of this clonotype. The chain employs TRBV12-3 or TRBV12-4 and TRBJ1-4; tentative D call: TRBD1 (6 bases). The CDR3 is 14 residues long. Between the trimmed V and J ends, which lost 6 bases and 7 bases, there was a span of 15 bases. The CDR3 here is CASSSTGQGEKLFF. Here the CDR3 DNA reads TGTGCCAGCAGCAGTACAGGGCAGGGTGAAAAACTGTTTTTT.

This sequence joins TRBV6-5 and TRBJ1-2; perhaps TRBD1 as D (5 bases). CDR3 length: 16 amino acids. Germline V CDR1 and CDR2: MNHEY, SVGAGI. V lost 0 bases and J 3 bases, leaving 14 bases between the germline ends. The CDR3 DNA sequence: TGTGCCAGCAGTTACTCGGTCATCCGGGGCGACTATGGCTACACCTTC. This sequence encodes CASSYSVIRGDYGYTF.

The V gene is TRBV20-1, the J gene TRBJ2-1; 16 bases map to TRBD2. The CDR3 consists of 18 residues. In germline, CDR1 is DFQATT, CDR2 SNEGSKA (reference sequence). The J segment lost 4 bases and the V segment lost 2 bases, leaving 8 bases of the junction unmatched. As DNA, the CDR3 is TGCAGTGCTAGACATGGGACTAGCGGGGGGGTCCGATACAATGAGCAGTTCTTC. This codes for CSARHGTSGGVRYNEQFF.

This clonotype was counted only a few times. This chain links TRBV11-2 with TRBJ2-1; TRBD2 is a possible D gene (7 bases). Deletions cut 2 bases from V and 9 bases from J, with 23 bases between. This CDR3 region has 17 residues. Looked up from germline, CDR1 is SGHAT and CDR2 is FQNNGV. CDR3 amino acids: CASSLLAQSGGRGEQFF. For the CDR3, the DNA is TGTGCCAGCAGCTTACTTGCCCAGTCCGGGGGGCGGGGTGAGCAGTTCTTC.

The table lists this clonotype with many counts. The rearrangement links TRBV9 to TRBJ2-5; 7 nucleotides match TRBD2. With V trimmed by 0 bases and J by 4 bases, 6 bases remained unmatched. From germline, CDR1 is SGDLS and CDR2 YYNGEE. The CDR3 contains 15 residues. Here the CDR3 DNA reads TGTGCCAGCAGCGTAGAAGCGGGGTTGGGAGAGACCCAGTACTTC. As protein: CASSVEAGLGETQYF.

This clonotype appeared many times. The chain joins TRBV18 to TRBJ2-1, with D perhaps TRBD2 (5 bases). Trimming pared 3 bases from V and 5 bases from J, leaving 11 bases between. In germline, CDR1 is KGHSH, CDR2 LQKENI. The length of the CDR3 is 14 residues. The CDR3 DNA follows: TGTGCCAGCTCACCCACGCCCGGGGACAATGAGCAGTTCTTC. Translation gives CASSPTPGDNEQFF.

This clonotype has more than one count but fewer than ten. This sequence joins TRBV20-1 and TRBJ1-4; possibly TRBD1 for D (5 bases). Looked up from germline, CDR1 is DFQATT and CDR2 is SNEGSKA (reference sequence). The CDR3 runs 14 residues. V lost 6 bases and J lost 3, with 14 bases in between. The CDR3 here is CSAQRGGANEKLFF. CDR3 DNA sequence: TGCAGTGCCCAGCGGGGGGGAGCTAATGAAAAACTGTTTTTT.

This clonotype appeared many times. The rearrangement joins TRBV6-1 to TRBJ1-2, with D tentatively TRBD1 (5 bases). V shed 5 bases and J shed 5 bases, with 12 bases lying between them. Germline CDR1 reads MNHNS; CDR2 reads SASEGT. CDR3 length: 13 amino acids. The CDR3 protein is CASSRAGQYGYTF. The CDR3 DNA sequence: TGTGCCAGCAGTCGGGCAGGGCAATATGGCTACACCTTC.

The sample holds many counts of this clonotype. The chain joins TRBV7-2 to TRBJ2-7; 7 positions match TRBD1. V lost 1 base, J lost 6 bases, and 9 bases stayed unmatched. Germline CDR1 reads SGHTA; CDR2 reads FQGNSA. This CDR3 is built from 15 residues. In DNA form, the CDR3 reads TGTGCCAGCAGCTTAGTTTCGGACAGGTTCTCCGAGCAGTACTTC. Protein: CASSLVSDRFSEQYF. The full variable domain, completed using reference TRBV7-2 and TRBJ2-7, is GAGVSQSPSNKVTEKGKDVELRCDPISGHTALYWYRQSLGQGLEFLIYFQGNSAPDKSGLPSDRFSAERTGGSVSTLTIQRTQQEDSAVYLCASSLVSDRFSEQYFGPGTRLTVT.

This clonotype has ten or more counts. The chain employs TRBV20-1 and TRBJ1-5, with a possible D match to TRBD1 (6 bases). Trimming stripped 3 bases from V and 5 bases from J, with 11 bases between. The CDR3 has 13 amino acids. Germline V CDR1 and CDR2: DFQATT, SNEGSKA (reference sequence). The DNA of the CDR3 is TGCAGTGCTAGCGGGGGGCGAGATCAGCCCCAGCATTTT. The encoded protein is CSASGGRDQPQHF.

The genes are TRBV18 and TRBJ2-7; TRBD1 matches 11 bases. In germline, CDR1 is KGHSH, CDR2 LQKENI. Losses at the gene ends were 5 bases for V and 7 bases for J; bases not matched to a gene: 10. The CDR3 runs 15 residues. The CDR3 bases are TGTGCCAGCTCATCGCTGGACAGGGGGCAAAGAGAGCAGTACTTC. The encoded protein is CASSSLDRGQREQYF. The full variable domain, rest sourced from reference TRBV18 and TRBJ2-7, is NAGVMQNPRHLVRRRGQEARLRCSPMKGHSHVYWYRQLPEEGLKFMVYLQKENIIDESGMPKERFSAEFPKEGPSILRIQQVVRGDSAAYFCASSSLDRGQREQYFGPGTRLTVT.

This clonotype was seen ten or more times. The rearrangement joins TRBV5-8 to TRBJ2-7, with D perhaps being TRBD1 or TRBD2 (5 bases each). There are 14 residues in the CDR3. Trimming left V 1 base short and J 0 bases short, with 8 bases between. Looked up from germline, CDR1 is SGHTS and CDR2 is YDEGEE. The CDR3 spells CASSLSGHSYEQYF. CDR3 DNA: TGTGCCAGCAGCTTGTCGGGGCACTCCTACGAGCAGTACTTC.

The chain recombines TRBV12-3 or TRBV12-4 with TRBJ2-7; the D gene is possibly TRBD2 (6 bases). The CDR3 extends over 15 amino acids. Trimming left V 4 bases short and J 3 bases short, with 16 bases between. Here the CDR3 reads CASSSLGTDFYEQYF. The CDR3 DNA reads as TGTGCCAGCAGTTCCCTTGGGACTGATTTCTACGAGCAGTACTTC.

V is TRBV19 and J is TRBJ1-5; D call uncertain. The germline gives CDR1 LNHDA, CDR2 SQIVND (reference sequence). V was cut by 7 bases and J by 6 bases, with 19 bases left in between. The CDR3 sequence is 15 residues long. The CDR3 sequence is CASNDPGRVLQPQHF. CDR3 coding DNA: TGTGCCAGTAACGACCCGGGAAGGGTCCTTCAGCCCCAGCATTTT.

This clonotype was recorded at least ten times. The gene calls are TRBV7-9 and TRBJ2-7; tentatively, D is TRBD1 (5 bases). V shed 0 bases and J shed 5 bases, with 17 bases lying between them. The CDR3 has 16 amino acids. Germline loops: CDR1 SEHNR, CDR2 FQNEAQ (reference sequence). The CDR3 protein is CASSLAGRLDGNEQYF. The CDR3 bases are TGTGCCAGCAGCTTAGCGGGGCGATTGGACGGTAACGAGCAGTACTTC.

This clonotype was counted a few times. The chain uses TRBV6-1 and TRBJ2-5, with a possible D match to TRBD2 (5 bases). Germline lookup yields CDR1 MNHNS and CDR2 SASEGT. Trimming removed 6 bases from V and 2 bases from J, with 19 bases in between. CDR3 size: 16 residues. CDR3 residues: CASRNSSSGIQETQYF. The DNA for the CDR3 is TGTGCCAGCAGGAATTCATCCTCCGGGATTCAAGAGACCCAGTACTTC.

This rearrangement joins TRBV19 to TRBJ1-1; D is undetermined. This CDR3 contains 13 residues. CDR1 LNHDA and CDR2 SQIVND come from the germline V gene (reference sequence). V lost 4 bases and J lost 6, with 12 bases in between. The DNA for the CDR3 is TGTGCCAGTAGTAATGCGGAAAGAGCTGAAGCTTTCTTT. Its protein product is CASSNAERAEAFF.

This clonotype occurred many times. This chain joins TRBV11-2 and TRBJ1-2; D may be TRBD1 (5 bases). The CDR3 has 16 amino acids. CDR1 and CDR2 from the germline V gene are SGHAT and FQNNGV. Trimming shortened V by 7 bases and J by 7 bases, and 25 bases separated the two germline ends. The chain's CDR3 is CASTLTTWEGRSGYTF. Here the CDR3 DNA reads TGTGCCAGCACCCTCACCACGTGGGAGGGGAGAAGTGGCTACACCTTC.

This clonotype came up many times. The chain recombines TRBV20-1 with TRBJ1-6; D unclear. Germline V gene sequence: CDR1 DFQATT, CDR2 SNEGSKA (reference sequence). The CDR3 is 12 amino acids. V was pared by 4 bases and J by 7 bases, with 8 bases between. This chain's CDR3 is CSATLTNSPLHF. The CDR3 bases are TGCAGTGCTACCCTCACGAATTCACCCCTCCACTTT.

There are a few counts of this clonotype. V is TRBV18 and J is TRBJ1-2, with 8 positions matching TRBD1. The V gene end was trimmed by 0 bases and the J gene end by 7 bases; junction bases not matched to a gene: 1. CDR1 is KGHSH, CDR2 LQKENI, per germline. The CDR3 is made up of 13 amino acids. The CDR3 DNA reads as TGTGCCAGCTCACCACCCACAGGGGGTGGCTACACCTTC. It specifies CASSPPTGGGYTF. Combining the CDR3 with reference TRBV18 and TRBJ1-2 gives the whole variable domain NAGVMQNPRHLVRRRGQEARLRCSPMKGHSHVYWYRQLPEEGLKFMVYLQKENIIDESGMPKERFSAEFPKEGPSILRIQQVVRGDSAAYFCASSPPTGGGYTFGSGTRLTVV.

Ten or more counts support this clonotype. The chain employs TRBV9 and TRBJ2-3, with D possibly matching TRBD2 (6 bases). The V end was cut by 3 bases, the J end by 6 bases, with 17 bases between. This CDR3 spans 15 amino acids. CDR1 SGDLS and CDR2 YYNGEE come from the germline V gene. The CDR3 spells CASSESGTLTDTQYF. The CDR3 DNA follows: TGTGCCAGCAGCGAATCCGGGACTCTCACCGATACGCAGTATTTT.

In its sample, this clonotype was seen many times. The chain has TRBV5-1 and TRBJ2-1; 8 nucleotides line up with TRBD2. Germline trimming cut 4 bases from V and 8 bases from J; bases unmatched to any gene: 8. Germline CDR1 SGHRS, CDR2 YFSETQ. The CDR3 runs 14 residues. The CDR3 spells CASSLGRGLDEQFF. DNA for the CDR3: TGCGCCAGCAGCCTCGGGAGGGGCCTCGATGAGCAGTTCTTC.

This clonotype was observed a few times. V gene TRBV11-1 combines with J gene TRBJ2-2, with 11 nucleotides matching TRBD2. The V gene's germline CDR1 is SGHAT and CDR2 FQDESV (reference sequence). V was clipped by 5 bases and J by 4 bases; unmatched bases: 6. The CDR3 is 16 residues long. Here the CDR3 DNA reads TGTGCCAGCAGCAACCGACTAGCGGGATTCACCGGGGAGCTGTTTTTT. It specifies CASSNRLAGFTGELFF. The entire variable domain, with the rest obtained from reference TRBV11-1 and TRBJ2-2, is as follows: EAEVAQSPRYKITEKSQAVAFWCDPISGHATLYWYRQILGQGPELLVQFQDESVVDDSQLPKDRFSAERLKGVDSTLKIQPAELGDSAMYLCASSNRLAGFTGELFFGEGSRLTVL.

This clonotype was detected only a few times. The chain couples TRBV13 to TRBJ2-5, with 7 bases matching TRBD1. The ends lost 5 bases at V and 6 bases at J; junction bases unmatched: 9. The germline V gene encodes CDR1 PRHDT and CDR2 FYEKMQ (reference sequence). The CDR3 has 14 amino acids. The CDR3 region has the DNA TGTGCCAGCAGCCGCGCCCGGGACAGTCAGACCCAGTACTTC. Translating gives CASSRARDSQTQYF.

In its sample, this clonotype was seen a few times. The chain has TRBV2 and TRBJ2-3, with D tentatively TRBD1 (6 bases). The CDR3 contains 10 residues. V was clipped by 8 bases and J by 13 bases, with 13 bases between them. Germline loops: CDR1 SNHLY, CDR2 FYNNEI. Here the CDR3 DNA reads TGTGCCAGCGTGGGGGCCCCGGAGTATTTT. Amino acids: CASVGAPEYF.

This clonotype has ten or more counts. This sequence joins TRBV6-1 and TRBJ2-1, with D tentatively TRBD1 (5 bases). This CDR3 has 13 amino acids. Germline V gene data show CDR1 as MNHNS and CDR2 as SASEGT. V lost 5 bases and J 2 bases, leaving 7 bases between the germline ends. In DNA, the CDR3 is TGTGCCAGCAGTTCGGACACCTACAATGAGCAGTTCTTC. Translating it yields CASSSDTYNEQFF.

There are many counts of this clonotype. The chain couples TRBV11-2 to TRBJ2-7; tentative D call: TRBD1 (6 bases). Germline-derived CDR1 and CDR2 are SGHAT and FQNNGV. V lost 4 bases to trimming and J lost 0 bases, with 16 bases between them. The CDR3 extends over 16 amino acids. The CDR3 loop reads CASSSQQGTSSYEQYF. CDR3 coding DNA: TGTGCCAGCAGCTCCCAACAGGGAACTAGCTCCTACGAGCAGTACTTC.

A few counts support this clonotype. V usage is TRBV5-4 and J usage is TRBJ1-2; TRBD1 matches 8 bases. After removal of 7 bases from V and 7 bases from J, the junction contained 21 bases not matched to a gene. CDR1 and CDR2 from the germline V gene are SGHNT and YYREEE (reference sequence). The CDR3 has 17 residues. CDR3 residues: CASSNPSTGVVMFGYTF. CDR3 nucleotides: TGTGCCAGCTCCAACCCCTCGACAGGGGTTGTGATGTTTGGCTACACCTTC.

This clonotype was counted ten times or more. The chain joins TRBV27 to TRBJ2-3; 10 nucleotides align to TRBD2. V was pared by 4 bases and J by 6 bases, with 25 bases of the junction left unmatched. The germline gives CDR1 MNHEY, CDR2 SMNVEV (reference sequence). The CDR3 has 21 amino acids. CDR3 loop: CASSSPPGLSPSGGAVDTQYF. The CDR3 nucleotides are TGTGCCAGCAGTTCCCCCCCGGGACTTTCCCCGAGCGGGGGGGCCGTGGATACGCAGTATTTT.